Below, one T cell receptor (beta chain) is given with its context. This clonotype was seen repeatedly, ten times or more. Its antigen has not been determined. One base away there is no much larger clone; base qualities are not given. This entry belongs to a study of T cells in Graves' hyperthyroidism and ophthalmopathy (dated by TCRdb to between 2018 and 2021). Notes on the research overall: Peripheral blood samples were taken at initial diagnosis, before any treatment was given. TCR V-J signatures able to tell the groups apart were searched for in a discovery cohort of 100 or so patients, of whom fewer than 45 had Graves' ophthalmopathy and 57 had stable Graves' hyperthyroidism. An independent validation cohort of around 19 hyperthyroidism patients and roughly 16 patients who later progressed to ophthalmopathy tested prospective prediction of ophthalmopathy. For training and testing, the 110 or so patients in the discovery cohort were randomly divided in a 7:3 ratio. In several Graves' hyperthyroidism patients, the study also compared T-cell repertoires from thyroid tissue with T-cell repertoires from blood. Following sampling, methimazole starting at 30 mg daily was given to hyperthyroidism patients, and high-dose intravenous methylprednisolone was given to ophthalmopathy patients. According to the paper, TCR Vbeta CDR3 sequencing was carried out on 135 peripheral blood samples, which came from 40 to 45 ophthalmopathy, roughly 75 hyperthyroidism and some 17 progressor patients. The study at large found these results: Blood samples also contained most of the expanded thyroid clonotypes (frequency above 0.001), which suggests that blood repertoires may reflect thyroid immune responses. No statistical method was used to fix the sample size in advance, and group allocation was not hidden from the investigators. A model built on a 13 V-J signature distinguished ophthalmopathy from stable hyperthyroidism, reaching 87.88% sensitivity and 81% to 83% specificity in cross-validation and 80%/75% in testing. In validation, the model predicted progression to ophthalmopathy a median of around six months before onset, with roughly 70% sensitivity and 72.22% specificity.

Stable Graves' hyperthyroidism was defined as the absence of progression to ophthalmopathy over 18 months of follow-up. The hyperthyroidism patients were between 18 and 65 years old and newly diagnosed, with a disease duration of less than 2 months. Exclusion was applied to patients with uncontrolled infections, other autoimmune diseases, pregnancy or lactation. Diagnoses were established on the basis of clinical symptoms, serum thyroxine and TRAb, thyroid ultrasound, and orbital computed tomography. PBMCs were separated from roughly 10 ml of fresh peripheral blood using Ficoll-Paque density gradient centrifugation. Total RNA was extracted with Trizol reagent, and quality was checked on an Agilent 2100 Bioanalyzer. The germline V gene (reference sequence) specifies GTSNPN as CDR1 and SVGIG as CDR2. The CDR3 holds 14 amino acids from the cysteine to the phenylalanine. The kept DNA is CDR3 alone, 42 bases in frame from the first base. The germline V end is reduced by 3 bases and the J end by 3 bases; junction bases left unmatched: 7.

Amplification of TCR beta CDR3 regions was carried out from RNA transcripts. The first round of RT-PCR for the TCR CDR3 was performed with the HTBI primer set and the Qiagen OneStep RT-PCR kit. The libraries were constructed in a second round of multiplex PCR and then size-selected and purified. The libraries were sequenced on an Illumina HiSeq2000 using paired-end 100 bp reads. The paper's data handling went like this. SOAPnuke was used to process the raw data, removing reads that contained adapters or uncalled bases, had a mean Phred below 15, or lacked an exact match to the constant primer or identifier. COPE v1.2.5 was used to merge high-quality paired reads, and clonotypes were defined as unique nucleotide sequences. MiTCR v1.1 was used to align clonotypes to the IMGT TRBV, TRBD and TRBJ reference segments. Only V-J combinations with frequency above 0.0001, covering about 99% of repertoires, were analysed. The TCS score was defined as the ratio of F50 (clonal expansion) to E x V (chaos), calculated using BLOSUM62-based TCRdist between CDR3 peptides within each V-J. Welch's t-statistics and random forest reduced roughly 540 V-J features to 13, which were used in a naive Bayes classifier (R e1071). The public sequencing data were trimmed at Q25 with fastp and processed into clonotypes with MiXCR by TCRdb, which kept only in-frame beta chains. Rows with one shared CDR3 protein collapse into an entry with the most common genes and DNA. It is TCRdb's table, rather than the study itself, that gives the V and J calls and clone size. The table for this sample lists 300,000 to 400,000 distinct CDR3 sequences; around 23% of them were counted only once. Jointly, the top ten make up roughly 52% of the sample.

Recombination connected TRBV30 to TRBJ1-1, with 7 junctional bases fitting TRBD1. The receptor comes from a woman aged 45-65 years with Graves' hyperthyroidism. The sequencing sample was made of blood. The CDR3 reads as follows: CAWRIQGTHTEAFF. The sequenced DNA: TGTGCCTGGAGGATACAGGGGACGCACACTGAAGCTTTCTTT.